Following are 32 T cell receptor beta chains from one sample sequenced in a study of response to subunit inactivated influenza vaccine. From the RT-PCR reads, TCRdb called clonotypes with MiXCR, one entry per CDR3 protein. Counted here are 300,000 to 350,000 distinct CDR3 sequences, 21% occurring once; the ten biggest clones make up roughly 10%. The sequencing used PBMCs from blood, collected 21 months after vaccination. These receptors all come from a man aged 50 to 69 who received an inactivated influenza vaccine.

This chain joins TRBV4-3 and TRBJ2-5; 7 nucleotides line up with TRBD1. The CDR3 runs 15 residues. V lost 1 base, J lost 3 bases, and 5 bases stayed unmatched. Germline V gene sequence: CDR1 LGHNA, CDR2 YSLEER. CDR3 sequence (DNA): TGCGCCAGCAGCCAAGGCCCGACAGGGAAAGAGACCCAGTACTTC. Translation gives CASSQGPTGKETQYF.

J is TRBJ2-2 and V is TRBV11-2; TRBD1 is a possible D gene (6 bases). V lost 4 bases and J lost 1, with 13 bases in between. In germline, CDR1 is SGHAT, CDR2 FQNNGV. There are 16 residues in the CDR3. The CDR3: CASSSRGTKNTGELFF. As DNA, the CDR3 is TGTGCCAGCAGCTCACGTGGGACAAAGAACACCGGGGAGCTGTTTTTT.

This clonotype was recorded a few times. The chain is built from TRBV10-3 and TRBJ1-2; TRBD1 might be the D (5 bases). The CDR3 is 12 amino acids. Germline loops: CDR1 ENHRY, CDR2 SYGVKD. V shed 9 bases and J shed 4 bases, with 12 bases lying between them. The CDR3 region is CAMRGYLYGYTF. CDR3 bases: TGTGCCATGAGGGGCTACCTCTATGGCTACACCTTC.

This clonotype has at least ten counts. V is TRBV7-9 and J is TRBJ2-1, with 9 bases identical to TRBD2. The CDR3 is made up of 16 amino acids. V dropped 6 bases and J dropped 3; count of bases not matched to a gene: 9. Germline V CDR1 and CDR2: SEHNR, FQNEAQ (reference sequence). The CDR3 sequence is CASSYGGGAYYNEQFF. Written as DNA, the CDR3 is TGTGCCAGCAGTTACGGCGGGGGGGCGTACTACAATGAGCAGTTCTTC. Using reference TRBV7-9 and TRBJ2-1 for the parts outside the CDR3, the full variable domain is DTGVSQNPRHKITKRGQNVTFRCDPISEHNRLYWYRQTLGQGPEFLTYFQNEAQLEKSRLLSDRFSAERPKGSFSTLEIQRTEQGDSAMYLCASSYGGGAYYNEQFFGPGTRLTVL.

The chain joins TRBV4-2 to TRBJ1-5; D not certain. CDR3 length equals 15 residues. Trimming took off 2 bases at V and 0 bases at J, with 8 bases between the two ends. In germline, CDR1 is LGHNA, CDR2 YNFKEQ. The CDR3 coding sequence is TGTGCCAGCAGCCAACGTGGGGATAGCAATCAGCCCCAGCATTTT. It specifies CASSQRGDSNQPQHF.

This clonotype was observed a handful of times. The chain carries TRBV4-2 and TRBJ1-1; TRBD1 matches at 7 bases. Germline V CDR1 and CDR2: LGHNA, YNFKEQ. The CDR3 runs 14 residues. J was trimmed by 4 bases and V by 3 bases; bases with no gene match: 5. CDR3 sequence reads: CASSHRGGGTEAFF. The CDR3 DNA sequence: TGTGCCAGCAGCCATCGAGGGGGCGGCACTGAAGCTTTCTTT.

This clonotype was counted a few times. CDR3 region: CSVVDWGTDTQYF. The DNA of the CDR3 is TGCAGCGTTGTTGACTGGGGCACAGATACGCAGTATTTT. J is TRBJ2-3 and V is TRBV29-1; D call uncertain. With 4 bases removed from V and 1 base from J, the gap between germline ends came to 9 bases. The CDR3 is 13 residues long. CDR1 and CDR2 (germline): SQVTM, ANQGSEA.

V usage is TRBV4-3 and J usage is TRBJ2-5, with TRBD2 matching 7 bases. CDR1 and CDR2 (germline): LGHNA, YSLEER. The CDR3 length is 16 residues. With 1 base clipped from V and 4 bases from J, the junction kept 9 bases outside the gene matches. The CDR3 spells CASSQGGGRSGETQYF. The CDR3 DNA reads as TGCGCCAGCAGCCAAGGGGGCGGGAGATCCGGAGAGACCCAGTACTTC.

CDR3 protein: CASSGEADEKLFF. The CDR3 nucleotides read TGTGCCAGCAGTGGGGAGGCGGATGAAAAACTGTTTTTT. This chain links TRBV2 with TRBJ1-4, with no clear D. In germline, CDR1 is SNHLY, CDR2 FYNNEI. The CDR3 has 13 amino acids. V lost 4 bases, J lost 6 bases, and 9 bases lay in between.

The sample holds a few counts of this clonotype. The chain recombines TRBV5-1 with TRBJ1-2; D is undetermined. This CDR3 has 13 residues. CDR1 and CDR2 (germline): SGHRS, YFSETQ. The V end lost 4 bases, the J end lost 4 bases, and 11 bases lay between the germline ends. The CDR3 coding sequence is TGCGCCAGCAGCCCAGCACATGGCTATGGCTACACCTTC. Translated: CASSPAHGYGYTF.

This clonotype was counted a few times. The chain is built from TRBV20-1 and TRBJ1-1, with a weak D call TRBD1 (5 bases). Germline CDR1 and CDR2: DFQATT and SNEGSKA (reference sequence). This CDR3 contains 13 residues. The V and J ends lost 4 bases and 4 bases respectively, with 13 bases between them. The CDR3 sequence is CSATSRVSTEAFF. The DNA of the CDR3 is TGCAGTGCTACTTCCAGGGTTAGCACTGAAGCTTTCTTT.

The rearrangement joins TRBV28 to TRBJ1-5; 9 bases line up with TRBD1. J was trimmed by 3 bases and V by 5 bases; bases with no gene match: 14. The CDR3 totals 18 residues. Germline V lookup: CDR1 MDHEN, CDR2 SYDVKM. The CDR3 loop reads CASSPSRDRALNNQPQHF. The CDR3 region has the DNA TGTGCCAGCAGTCCCTCCCGGGACAGGGCCTTAAACAATCAGCCCCAGCATTTT.

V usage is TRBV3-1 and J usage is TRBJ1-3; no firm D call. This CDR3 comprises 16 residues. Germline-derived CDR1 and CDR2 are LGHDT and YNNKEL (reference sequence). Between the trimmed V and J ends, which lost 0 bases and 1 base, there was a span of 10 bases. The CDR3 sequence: CASSQEGRRSGNTIYF. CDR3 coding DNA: TGTGCCAGCAGCCAAGAGGGCAGGAGGTCTGGAAACACCATATATTTT.

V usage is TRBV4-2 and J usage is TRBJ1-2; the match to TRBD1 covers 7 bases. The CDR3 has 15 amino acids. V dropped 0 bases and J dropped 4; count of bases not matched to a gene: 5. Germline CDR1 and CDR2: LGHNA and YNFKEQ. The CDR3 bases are TGTGCCAGCAGCCAAGACGAGACAGGGATCTATGGCTACACCTTC. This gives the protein CASSQDETGIYGYTF.

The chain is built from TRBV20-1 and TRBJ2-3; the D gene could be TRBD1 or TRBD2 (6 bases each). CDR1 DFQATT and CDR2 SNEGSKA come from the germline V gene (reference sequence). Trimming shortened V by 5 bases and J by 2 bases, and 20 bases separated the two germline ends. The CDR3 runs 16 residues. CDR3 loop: CSAGGTSRGNTDTQYF. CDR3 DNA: TGCAGTGCTGGCGGCACTAGCAGGGGCAACACAGATACGCAGTATTTT.

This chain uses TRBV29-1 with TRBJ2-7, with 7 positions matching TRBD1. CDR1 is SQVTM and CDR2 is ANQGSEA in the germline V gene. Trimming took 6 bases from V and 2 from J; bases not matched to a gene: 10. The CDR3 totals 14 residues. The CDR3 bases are TGCAGCGTGGAGTCCGGGACAGTCACCTACGAGCAGTACTTC. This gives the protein CSVESGTVTYEQYF.

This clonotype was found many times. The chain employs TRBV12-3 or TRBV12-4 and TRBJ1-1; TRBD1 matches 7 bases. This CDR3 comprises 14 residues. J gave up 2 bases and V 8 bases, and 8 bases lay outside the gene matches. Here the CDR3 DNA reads TGTGCCAGCGGTTCCGGGACAGAAAACACTGAAGCTTTCTTT. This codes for CASGSGTENTEAFF.

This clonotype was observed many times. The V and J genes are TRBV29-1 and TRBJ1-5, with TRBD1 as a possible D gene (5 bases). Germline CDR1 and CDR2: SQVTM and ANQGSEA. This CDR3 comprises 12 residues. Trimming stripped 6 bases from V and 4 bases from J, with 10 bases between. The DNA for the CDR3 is TGCAGCGTAGGGGACGGTAATCAGCCCCAGCATTTT. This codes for CSVGDGNQPQHF.

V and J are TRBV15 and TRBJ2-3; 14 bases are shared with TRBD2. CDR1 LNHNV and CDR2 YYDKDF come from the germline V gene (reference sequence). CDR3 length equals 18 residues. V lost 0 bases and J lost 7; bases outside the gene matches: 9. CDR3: CATSRDVRLAGGSYTQYF. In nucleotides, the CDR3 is TGTGCCACCAGCAGAGATGTGCGACTAGCGGGGGGGTCTTATACGCAGTATTTT.

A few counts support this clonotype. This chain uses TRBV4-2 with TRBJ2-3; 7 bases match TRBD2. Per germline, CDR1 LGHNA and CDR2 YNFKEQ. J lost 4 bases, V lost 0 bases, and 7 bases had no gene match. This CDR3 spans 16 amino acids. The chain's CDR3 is CASSQDYGGRADTQYF. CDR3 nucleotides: TGTGCCAGCAGCCAAGATTACGGGGGGAGGGCAGATACGCAGTATTTT.

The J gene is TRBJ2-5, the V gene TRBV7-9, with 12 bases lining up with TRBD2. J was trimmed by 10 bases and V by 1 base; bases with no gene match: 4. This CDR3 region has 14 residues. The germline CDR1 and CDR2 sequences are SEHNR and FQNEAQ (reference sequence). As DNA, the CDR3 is TGTGCCAGCAGCTTAGGACTAGCGGGGGCCGGCCAGTACTTC. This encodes CASSLGLAGAGQYF.

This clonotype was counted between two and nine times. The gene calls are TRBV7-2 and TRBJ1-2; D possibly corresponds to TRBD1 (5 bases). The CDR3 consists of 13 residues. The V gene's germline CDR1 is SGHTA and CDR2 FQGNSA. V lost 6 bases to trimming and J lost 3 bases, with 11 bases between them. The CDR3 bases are TGTGCCAGCAGTGCGGGCAGGGACTATGGCTACACCTTC. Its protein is CASSAGRDYGYTF. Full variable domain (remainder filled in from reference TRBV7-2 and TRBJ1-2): GAGVSQSPSNKVTEKGKDVELRCDPISGHTALYWYRQSLGQGLEFLIYFQGNSAPDKSGLPSDRFSAERTGGSVSTLTIQRTQQEDSAVYLCASSAGRDYGYTFGSGTRLTVV.

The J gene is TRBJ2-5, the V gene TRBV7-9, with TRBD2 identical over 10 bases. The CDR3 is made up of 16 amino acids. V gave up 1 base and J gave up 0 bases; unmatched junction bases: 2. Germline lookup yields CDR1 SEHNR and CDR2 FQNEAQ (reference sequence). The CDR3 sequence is CASSLVLAGNQETQYF. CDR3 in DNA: TGTGCCAGCAGCTTAGTACTAGCGGGAAACCAAGAGACCCAGTACTTC.

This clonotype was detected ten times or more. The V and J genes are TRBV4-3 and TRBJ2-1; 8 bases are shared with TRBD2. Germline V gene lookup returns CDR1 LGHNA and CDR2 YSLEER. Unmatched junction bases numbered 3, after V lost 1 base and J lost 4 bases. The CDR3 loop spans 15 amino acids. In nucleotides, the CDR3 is TGCGCCAGCAGCCAAGCAGCGGGGGAGTACAATGAGCAGTTCTTC. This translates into CASSQAAGEYNEQFF.

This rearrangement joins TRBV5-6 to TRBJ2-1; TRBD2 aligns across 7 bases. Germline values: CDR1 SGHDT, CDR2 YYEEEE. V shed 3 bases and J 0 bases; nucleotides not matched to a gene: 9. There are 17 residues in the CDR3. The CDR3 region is CASSSSTSARSYNEQFF. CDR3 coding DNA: TGTGCCAGCAGCTCATCTACTAGCGCCCGCTCCTACAATGAGCAGTTCTTC.

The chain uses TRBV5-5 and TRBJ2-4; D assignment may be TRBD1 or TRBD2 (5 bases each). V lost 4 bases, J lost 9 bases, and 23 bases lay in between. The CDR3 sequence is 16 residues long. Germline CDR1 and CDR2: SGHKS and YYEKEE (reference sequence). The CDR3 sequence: CASSVGVLGTQVIQYF. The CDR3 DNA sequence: TGTGCCAGCAGCGTGGGTGTGTTGGGGACCCAAGTCATTCAGTACTTC.

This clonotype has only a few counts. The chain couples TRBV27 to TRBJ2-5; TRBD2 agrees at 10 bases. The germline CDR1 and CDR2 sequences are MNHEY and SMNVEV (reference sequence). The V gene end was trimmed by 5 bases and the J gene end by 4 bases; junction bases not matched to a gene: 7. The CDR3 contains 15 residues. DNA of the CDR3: TGTGCCAGCAGTACGCTAGCGGGAGATCTAGAGACCCAGTACTTC. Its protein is CASSTLAGDLETQYF.

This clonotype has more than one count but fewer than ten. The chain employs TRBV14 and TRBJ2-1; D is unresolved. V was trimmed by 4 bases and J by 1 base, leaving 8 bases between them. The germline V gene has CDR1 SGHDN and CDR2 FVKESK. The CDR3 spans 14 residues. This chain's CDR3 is CASSLGRSYNEQFF. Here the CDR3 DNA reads TGTGCCAGCAGCCTGGGTAGATCCTACAATGAGCAGTTCTTC.

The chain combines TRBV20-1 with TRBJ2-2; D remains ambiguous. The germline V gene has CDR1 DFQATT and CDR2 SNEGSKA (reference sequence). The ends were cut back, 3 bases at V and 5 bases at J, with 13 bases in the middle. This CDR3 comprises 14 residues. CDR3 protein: CSASSAVYTGELFF. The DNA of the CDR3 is TGCAGTGCTAGTTCAGCTGTCTATACCGGGGAGCTGTTTTTT.

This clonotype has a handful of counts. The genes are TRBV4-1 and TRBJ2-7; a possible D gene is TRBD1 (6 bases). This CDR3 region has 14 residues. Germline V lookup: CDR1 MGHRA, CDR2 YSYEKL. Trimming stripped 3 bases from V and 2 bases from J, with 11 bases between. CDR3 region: CASSQPRQAYEQYF. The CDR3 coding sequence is TGCGCCAGCAGCCAGCCTCGACAGGCCTACGAGCAGTACTTC.

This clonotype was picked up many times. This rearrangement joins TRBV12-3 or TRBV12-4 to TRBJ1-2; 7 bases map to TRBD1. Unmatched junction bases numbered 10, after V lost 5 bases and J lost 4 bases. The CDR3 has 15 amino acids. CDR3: CASSLASTGLYGYTF. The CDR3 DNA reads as TGTGCCAGCAGTCTCGCCTCGACAGGGCTCTATGGCTACACCTTC.

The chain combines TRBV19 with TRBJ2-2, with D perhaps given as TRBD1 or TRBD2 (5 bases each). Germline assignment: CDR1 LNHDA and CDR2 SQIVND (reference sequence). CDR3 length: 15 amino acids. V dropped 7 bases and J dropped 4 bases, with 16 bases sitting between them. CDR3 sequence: CASTLPGAGTGELFF. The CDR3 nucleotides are TGTGCCAGTACCCTACCCGGGGCTGGCACCGGGGAGCTGTTTTTT.